The 2 T cell receptor beta chains given below trace back to one sample, sequenced in a study of blood T cell repertoires in COVID-19. The table came from immunoSEQ multiplex PCR; TCRdb's copy has only in-frame clones and leaves some out. The data hold approximately 210,000 clones, with 94% observed a single time. Sequences were obtained from peripheral blood. Source of these receptors: a man aged 30 to 39 with COVID-19, enrolled during active disease.

The J gene is TRBJ1-4, the V gene TRBV15; D perhaps matches TRBD1 (6 bases). The germline V gene encodes CDR1 LNHNV and CDR2 YYDKDF (reference sequence). Trimming shortened V by 2 bases and J by 7 bases, and 11 bases separated the two germline ends. CDR3 length equals 14 residues. The CDR3 DNA reads as TGTGCCACCAGCAGACAGGGGCTCGGTGAAAAACTGTTTTTT. Translation: CATSRQGLGEKLFF.

Notes on this clone: Other DNA sequences of this sample code for an identical CDR3. This chain connects TRBV5-1 to TRBJ1-2; D might be TRBD1 (5 bases). The CDR3 extends over 13 amino acids. Trimming shortened V by 0 bases and J by 7 bases, and 10 bases separated the two germline ends. The germline V gene encodes CDR1 SGHRS and CDR2 YFSETQ. CDR3 in amino acids: CASSLGQGGGYTF. CDR3 DNA: TGCGCCAGCAGCTTGGGGCAGGGAGGTGGCTACACCTTC.